A selection of T cell receptor beta chains follows, all from one sample in a study of blood T cell repertoires in COVID-19. This table comes from immunoSEQ multiplex PCR, and its TCRdb copy is limited to in-frame clones, with some not included. The sample lists 150,000 or so clones, over 70% occurring once. Sequences were obtained from peripheral blood. These receptors all come from an elderly man with acute or convalescent COVID-19. Each CDR3 is given with its conserved first and last residue. The order of the fields is clone size, V gene, J gene, D gene, CDR3 DNA, CDR3 protein. The D gene is left open where the match is weak. Clone size is stated in some rows and not others, as once, few, many or a class when expanded.

.	TRBV12-3/TRBV12-4	TRBJ1-2	.	TGTGCCAGCAGTTTGGGGGGGGGCGGCTACACCTTC	CASSLGGGGYTF
.	TRBV7-8	TRBJ2-7	.	TGTGCCAGCAGCAAGGCAGGGGGGCAGTACGAGCAGTACTTC	CASSKAGGQYEQYF
.	TRBV21-1	TRBJ2-6	.	TGTGCCAGCAGCAAAGGGGCAGGGATTCCTAGCGGGAGAGGTGGCAACGTCCTGACTTTC	CASSKGAGIPSGRGGNVLTF
.	TRBV28	TRBJ2-5	TRBD2	TGTGCCAGCAGTCCAAGACTAGCGGGGGGGCTTCGGACCCAGTACTTC	CASSPRLAGGLRTQYF
.	TRBV2	TRBJ2-2	TRBD2	TGTGCCAGCACGGTCCGCGGGGGGAACACCGGGGAGCTGTTTTTT	CASTVRGGNTGELFF
.	TRBV30	TRBJ2-2	TRBD2	TGTGCCTGGAGCTACCGGACTAGACTCACCGGGGAGCTGTTTTTT	CAWSYRTRLTGELFF
.	TRBV18	TRBJ2-3	.	TGTGCCAGCTCACCGTTGACTCTGAGTACAGATACGCAGTATTTT	CASSPLTLSTDTQYF
.	TRBV7-7	TRBJ2-1	TRBD1	TGTGCCAGCAGCCCTGGGACAGGGGATAACAATGAGCAGTTCTTC	CASSPGTGDNNEQFF
.	TRBV3-1/TRBV3-2	TRBJ1-1	.	TGTGCCAGCAGCCAAGATTTTACGGGGGTAAATGAAGCTTTCTTT	CASSQDFTGVNEAFF
.	TRBV12-3/TRBV12-4	TRBJ2-1	.	TGTGCCAGCAGCTCGCCTAACTACAATGAGCAGTTCTTC	CASSSPNYNEQFF
.	TRBV2	TRBJ2-5	.	TGTGCCAGCAGTCGACAGGTCCGGGAGACCCAGTACTTC	CASSRQVRETQYF
.	TRBV29-1	TRBJ2-7	.	TGCAGCGTTGACGTGGCGGACAACGAGCAGTACTTC	CSVDVADNEQYF
.	TRBV10-1	TRBJ2-1	TRBD2	TGCGCCAGCAGCGGGACTAGCGGGATCAGCTCCTACAATGAGCAGTTCTTC	CASSGTSGISSYNEQFF
.	TRBV3-1/TRBV3-2	TRBJ1-2	TRBD1	TGTGCCAGCAGCGCGACTGGGACAGGGGGTGGAGGGGGCTACACCTTC	CASSATGTGGGGGYTF
once	TRBV29-1	TRBJ1-4	TRBD1	TGCAGCACTAGGGACAGCTTAGGAGAAAAACTGTTTTTT	CSTRDSLGEKLFF
.	TRBV18	TRBJ1-1	TRBD1	TGTGCCAGCTCGCGGGACAGGGGGCGCACTGAAGCTTTCTTT	CASSRDRGRTEAFF
few	TRBV23-1	TRBJ2-7	.	TGCGCCAGCAGTCAACGTGAGGGTGGAAACGAGCAGTACTTC	CASSQREGGNEQYF
.	TRBV14	TRBJ2-7	.	TGTGCCAGCAGCCAAGAATGGTCAATCAGAGGCTCCGAGCAGTACTTC	CASSQEWSIRGSEQYF
.	TRBV5-6	TRBJ2-5	TRBD1	TGTGCCAGCAGCCGGGACAGGGCGGAGGAGACCCAGTACTTC	CASSRDRAEETQYF
.	TRBV27	TRBJ2-7	.	TGTGCCAGCAGTTTGGGGCAGGGTTATGTCTACGAGCAGTACTTC	CASSLGQGYVYEQYF
.	TRBV30	TRBJ1-2	.	TGTGCCGGCCGGGGGGCGGAGGGCTACACCTTC	CAGRGAEGYTF
.	TRBV19	TRBJ2-1	.	TGTGCCAGTACTCCAACAGGGCTAGCGGCCGAGCAGTTCTTC	CASTPTGLAAEQFF
.	TRBV24-1	TRBJ2-1	.	TGTGCCACCAGTGATTCTAGATCCTACAATGAGCAGTTCTTC	CATSDSRSYNEQFF
.	TRBV28	TRBJ1-5	TRBD1	TGTGCCAGCAGTCCCTCCGGACAGGATAGCAATCAGCCCCAGCATTTT	CASSPSGQDSNQPQHF
once	TRBV2	TRBJ2-6	.	TGTGCCAGCCGCAGGGACTCTGGGGCCAACGTCCTGACTTTC	CASRRDSGANVLTF
few	TRBV7-3	TRBJ2-1	TRBD2	TGTGCCAGCAGCATCGGACTAGCGGGAAACAATGAGCAGTTCTTC	CASSIGLAGNNEQFF
.	TRBV3-1/TRBV3-2	TRBJ1-5	.	TGTGCCAGCAGCCAAGACCGGGATCAGCCCCAGCATTTT	CASSQDRDQPQHF
few	TRBV21-1	TRBJ1-3	.	TGTGCCAGCAGCAAAGCAGGACAGGGGAAAGCTGAGCACTCTGGAAACACCATATATTTT	CASSKAGQGKAEHSGNTIYF
.	TRBV11-2	TRBJ2-5	.	TGTGCCAGCAGCTTAGAGTCCCAGGGGGAGACCCAGTACTTC	CASSLESQGETQYF
.	TRBV3-1/TRBV3-2	TRBJ1-2	TRBD1	TGTGCCAGCAGCCAAGATGGGACAGACCCCTATGGCTACACCTTC	CASSQDGTDPYGYTF
.	TRBV6-5	TRBJ2-5	TRBD2	TGTGCCAGCATTCCCGGAGGACTAGAAGAGACCCAGTACTTC	CASIPGGLEETQYF
.	TRBV28	TRBJ1-2	.	TGTGCCAGCAGTTACAGACAGATGCGCTACACCTTC	CASSYRQMRYTF
.	TRBV12-2	TRBJ2-1	.	TGTGCAAGTCGCTGGAGAACTCGGCGGGCCGACTCCTACAATGAGCAGTTCTTC	CASRWRTRRADSYNEQFF